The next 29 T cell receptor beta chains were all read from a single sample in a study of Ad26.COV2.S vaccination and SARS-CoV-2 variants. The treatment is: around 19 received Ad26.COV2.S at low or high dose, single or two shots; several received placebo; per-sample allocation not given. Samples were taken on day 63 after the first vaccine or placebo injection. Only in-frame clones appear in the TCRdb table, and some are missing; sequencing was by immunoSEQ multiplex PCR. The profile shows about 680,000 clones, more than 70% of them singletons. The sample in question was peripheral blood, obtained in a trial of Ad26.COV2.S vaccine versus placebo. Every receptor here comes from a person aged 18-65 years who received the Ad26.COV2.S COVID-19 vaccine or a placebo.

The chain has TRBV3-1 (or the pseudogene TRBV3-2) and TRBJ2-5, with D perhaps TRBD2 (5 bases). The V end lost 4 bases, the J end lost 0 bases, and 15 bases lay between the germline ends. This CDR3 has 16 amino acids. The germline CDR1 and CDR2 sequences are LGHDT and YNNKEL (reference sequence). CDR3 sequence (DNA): TGTGCCAGCAGCCCAGAACCCTCGGGATACCAAGAGACCCAGTACTTC. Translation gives CASSPEPSGYQETQYF.

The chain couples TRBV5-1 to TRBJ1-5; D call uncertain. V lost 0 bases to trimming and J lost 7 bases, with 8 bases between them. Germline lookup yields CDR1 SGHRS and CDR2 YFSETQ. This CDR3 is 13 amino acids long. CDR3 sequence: CASSLGNGQPQHF. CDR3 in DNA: TGCGCCAGCAGCTTGGGTAACGGGCAGCCCCAGCATTTT.

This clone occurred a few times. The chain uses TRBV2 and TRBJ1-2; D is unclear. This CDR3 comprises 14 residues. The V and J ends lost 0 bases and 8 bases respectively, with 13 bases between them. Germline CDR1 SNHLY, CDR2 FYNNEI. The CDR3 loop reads CASSEASDIGGYTF. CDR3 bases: TGTGCCAGCAGTGAAGCATCGGATATTGGAGGCTACACCTTC.

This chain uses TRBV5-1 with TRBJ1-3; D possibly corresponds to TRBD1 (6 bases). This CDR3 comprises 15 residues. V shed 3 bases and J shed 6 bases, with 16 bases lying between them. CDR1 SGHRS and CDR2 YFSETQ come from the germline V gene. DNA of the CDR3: TGCGCCAGCAGCTCCCTACAGGGTGCTCAAAACACCATATATTTT. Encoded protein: CASSSLQGAQNTIYF.

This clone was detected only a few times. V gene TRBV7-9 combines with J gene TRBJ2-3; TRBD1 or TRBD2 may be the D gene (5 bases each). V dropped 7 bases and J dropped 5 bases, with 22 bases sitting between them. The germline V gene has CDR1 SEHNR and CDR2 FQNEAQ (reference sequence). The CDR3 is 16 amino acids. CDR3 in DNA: TGTGCCAGCAACAAGGAGCGGCCAGGGTCAGGAGATACGCAGTATTTT. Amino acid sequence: CASNKERPGSGDTQYF.

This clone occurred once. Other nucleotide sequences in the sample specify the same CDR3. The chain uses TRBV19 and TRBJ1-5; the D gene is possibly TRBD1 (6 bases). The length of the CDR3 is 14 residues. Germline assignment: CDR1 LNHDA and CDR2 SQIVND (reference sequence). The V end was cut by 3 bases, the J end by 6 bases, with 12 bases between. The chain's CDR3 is CASSITGGGQPQHF. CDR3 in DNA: TGTGCCAGTAGTATTACTGGGGGCGGTCAGCCCCAGCATTTT. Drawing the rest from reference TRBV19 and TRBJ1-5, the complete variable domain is DGGITQSPKYLFRKEGQNVTLSCEQNLNHDAMYWYRQDPGQGLRLIYYSQIVNDFQKGDIAEGYSVSREKKESFPLTVTSAQKNPTAFYLCASSITGGGQPQHFGDGTRLSIL.

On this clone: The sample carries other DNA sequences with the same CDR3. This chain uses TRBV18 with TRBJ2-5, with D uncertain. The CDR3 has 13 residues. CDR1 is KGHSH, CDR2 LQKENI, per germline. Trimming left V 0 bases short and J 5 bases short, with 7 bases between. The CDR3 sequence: CASSPPGLETQYF. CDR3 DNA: TGTGCCAGCTCACCACCAGGGTTGGAGACCCAGTACTTC.

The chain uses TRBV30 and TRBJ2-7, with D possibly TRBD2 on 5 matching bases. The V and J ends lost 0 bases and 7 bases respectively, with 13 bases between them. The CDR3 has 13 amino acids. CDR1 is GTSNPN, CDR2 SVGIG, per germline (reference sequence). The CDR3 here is CAWSVSGSEEQYF. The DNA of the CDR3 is TGTGCCTGGAGTGTATCGGGGTCTGAAGAGCAGTACTTC.

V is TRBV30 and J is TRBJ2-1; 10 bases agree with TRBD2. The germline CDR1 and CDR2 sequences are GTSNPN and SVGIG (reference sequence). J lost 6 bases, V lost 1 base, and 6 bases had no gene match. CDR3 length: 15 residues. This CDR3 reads CAWSGGLASGNEQFF. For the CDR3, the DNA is TGTGCCTGGAGTGGGGGACTAGCGTCGGGCAATGAGCAGTTCTTC.

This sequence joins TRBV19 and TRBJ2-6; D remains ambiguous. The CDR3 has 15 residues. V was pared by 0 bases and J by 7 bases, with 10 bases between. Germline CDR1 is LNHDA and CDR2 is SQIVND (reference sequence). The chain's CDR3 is CASSIEYGLANVLTF. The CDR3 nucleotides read TGTGCCAGTAGTATAGAGTACGGGTTAGCCAACGTCCTGACTTTC. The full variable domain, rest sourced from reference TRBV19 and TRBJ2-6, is DGGITQSPKYLFRKEGQNVTLSCEQNLNHDAMYWYRQDPGQGLRLIYYSQIVNDFQKGDIAEGYSVSREKKESFPLTVTSAQKNPTAFYLCASSIEYGLANVLTFGAGSRLTVL.

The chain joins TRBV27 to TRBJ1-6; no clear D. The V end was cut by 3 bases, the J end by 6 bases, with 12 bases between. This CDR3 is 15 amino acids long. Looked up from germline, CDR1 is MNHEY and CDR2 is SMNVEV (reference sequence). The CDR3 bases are TGTGCCAGCAGTTTGCAGGACGAGGGTAATTCACCCCTCCACTTT. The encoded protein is CASSLQDEGNSPLHF.

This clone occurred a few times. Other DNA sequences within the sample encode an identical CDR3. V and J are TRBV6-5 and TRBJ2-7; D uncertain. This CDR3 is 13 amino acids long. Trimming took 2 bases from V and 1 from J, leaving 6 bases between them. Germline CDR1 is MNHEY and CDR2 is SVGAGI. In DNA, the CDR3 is TGTGCCAGCAGTTACGGCGGATCCTACGAGCAGTACTTC. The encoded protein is CASSYGGSYEQYF.

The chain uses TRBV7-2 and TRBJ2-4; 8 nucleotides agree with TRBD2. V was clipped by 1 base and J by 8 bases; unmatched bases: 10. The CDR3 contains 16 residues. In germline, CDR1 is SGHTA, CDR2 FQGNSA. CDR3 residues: CASSLDGRALIDIQYF. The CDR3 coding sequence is TGTGCCAGCAGCTTAGACGGGAGGGCCCTGATAGACATTCAGTACTTC.

CDR3 in DNA: TGTGCCAGCAGCCTACGACAGGCCGACTATAATTCACCCCTCCACTTT. This sequence encodes CASSLRQADYNSPLHF. The chain is built from TRBV6-6 and TRBJ1-6; D may be TRBD1 (6 bases). This CDR3 comprises 16 residues. V lost 6 bases and J 3 bases, leaving 15 bases between the germline ends. Germline V gene data show CDR1 as MNHNY and CDR2 as SVGAGI (reference sequence).

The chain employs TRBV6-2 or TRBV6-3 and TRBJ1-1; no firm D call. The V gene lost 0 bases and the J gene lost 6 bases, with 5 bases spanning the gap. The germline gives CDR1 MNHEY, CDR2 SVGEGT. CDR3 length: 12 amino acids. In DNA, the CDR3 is TGTGCCAGCAGTTACTCCTGGTCTGAAGCTTTCTTT. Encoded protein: CASSYSWSEAFF.

CDR3 nucleotides: TGTGCCAGTAGTATTACCCGGGGGGATCAGCCCCAGCATTTT. Translation gives CASSITRGDQPQHF. This sequence joins TRBV19 and TRBJ1-5; TRBD1 might be the D (5 bases). V was trimmed by 3 bases and J by 5 bases, leaving 11 bases between them. The germline gives CDR1 LNHDA, CDR2 SQIVND (reference sequence). This CDR3 contains 14 residues.

The CDR3 protein is CASSLRGLTTNEKLFF. The CDR3 DNA follows: TGTGCCAGCAGCTTGCGGGGTTTAACAACTAATGAAAAACTGTTTTTT. The chain links TRBV5-6 to TRBJ1-4; D gene unclear. V lost 1 base to trimming and J lost 0 bases, with 10 bases between them. CDR1 is SGHDT and CDR2 is YYEEEE in the germline V gene. The CDR3 covers 16 residues.

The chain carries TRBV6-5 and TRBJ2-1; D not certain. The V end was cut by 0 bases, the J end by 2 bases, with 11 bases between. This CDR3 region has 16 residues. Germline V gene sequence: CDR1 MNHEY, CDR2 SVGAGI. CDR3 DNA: TGTGCCAGCAGTTACTCGGGCTGGGCGGCCTACAATGAGCAGTTCTTC. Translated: CASSYSGWAAYNEQFF.

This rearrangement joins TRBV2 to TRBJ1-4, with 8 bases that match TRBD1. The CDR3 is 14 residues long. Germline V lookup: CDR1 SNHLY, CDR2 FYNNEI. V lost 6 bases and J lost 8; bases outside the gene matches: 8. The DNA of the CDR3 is TGTGCCAGCAGGGACAGGGATGGCGGGGAAAAACTGTTTTTT. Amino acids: CASRDRDGGEKLFF. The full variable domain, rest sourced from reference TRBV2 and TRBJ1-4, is EPEVTQTPSHQVTQMGQEVILRCVPISNHLYFYWYRQILGQKVEFLVSFYNNEISEKSEIFDDQFSVERPDGSNFTLKIRSTKLEDSAMYFCASRDRDGGEKLFFGSGTQLSVL.

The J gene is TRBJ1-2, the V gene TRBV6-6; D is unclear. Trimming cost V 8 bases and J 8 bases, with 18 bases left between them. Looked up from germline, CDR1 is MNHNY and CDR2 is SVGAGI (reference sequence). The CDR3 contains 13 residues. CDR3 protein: CASETSVSFGYTF. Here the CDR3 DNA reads TGTGCCAGCGAGACATCCGTCAGCTTCGGCTACACCTTC.

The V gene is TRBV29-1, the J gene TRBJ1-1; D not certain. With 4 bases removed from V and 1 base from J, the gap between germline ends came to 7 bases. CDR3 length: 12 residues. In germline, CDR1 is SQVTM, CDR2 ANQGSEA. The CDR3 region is CSVASANTEAFF. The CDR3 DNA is TGCAGCGTTGCGTCCGCGAACACTGAAGCTTTCTTT.

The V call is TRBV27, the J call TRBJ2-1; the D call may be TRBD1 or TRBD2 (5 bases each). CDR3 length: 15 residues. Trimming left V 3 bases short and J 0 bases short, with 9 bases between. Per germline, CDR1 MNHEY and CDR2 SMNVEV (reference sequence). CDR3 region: CASSLGGTSYNEQFF. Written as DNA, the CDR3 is TGTGCCAGCAGTTTGGGTGGGACCTCCTACAATGAGCAGTTCTTC.

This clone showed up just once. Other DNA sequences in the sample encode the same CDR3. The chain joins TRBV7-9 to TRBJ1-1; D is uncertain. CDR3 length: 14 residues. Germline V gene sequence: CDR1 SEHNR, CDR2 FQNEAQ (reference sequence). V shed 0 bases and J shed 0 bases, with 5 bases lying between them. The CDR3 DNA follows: TGTGCCAGCAGCTTAGCGGGTTTGAACACTGAAGCTTTCTTT. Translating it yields CASSLAGLNTEAFF.

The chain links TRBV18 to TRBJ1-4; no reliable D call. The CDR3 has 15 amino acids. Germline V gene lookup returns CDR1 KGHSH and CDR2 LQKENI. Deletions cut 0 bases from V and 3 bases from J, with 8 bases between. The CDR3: CASSPPSASNEKLFF. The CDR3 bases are TGTGCCAGCTCACCACCATCAGCTTCTAATGAAAAACTGTTTTTT.

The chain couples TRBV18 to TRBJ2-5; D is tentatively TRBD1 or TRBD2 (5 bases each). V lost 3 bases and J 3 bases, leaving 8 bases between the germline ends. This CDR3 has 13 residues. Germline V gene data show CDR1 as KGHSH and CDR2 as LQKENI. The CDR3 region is CASSPRDEETQYF. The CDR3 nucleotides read TGTGCCAGCTCACCCCGGGACGAAGAGACCCAGTACTTC.

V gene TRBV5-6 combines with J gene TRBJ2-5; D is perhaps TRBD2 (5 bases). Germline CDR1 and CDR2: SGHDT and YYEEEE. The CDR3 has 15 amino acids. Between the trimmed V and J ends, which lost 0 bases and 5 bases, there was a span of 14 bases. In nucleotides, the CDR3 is TGTGCCAGCAGCTTGGCCGTACTAGGGTTGGAGACCCAGTACTTC. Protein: CASSLAVLGLETQYF.

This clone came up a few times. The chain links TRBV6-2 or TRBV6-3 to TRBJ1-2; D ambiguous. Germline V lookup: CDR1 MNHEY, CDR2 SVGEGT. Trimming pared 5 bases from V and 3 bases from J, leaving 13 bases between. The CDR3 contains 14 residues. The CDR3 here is CASSRKGTYYGYTF. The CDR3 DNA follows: TGTGCCAGCAGTAGGAAAGGCACCTACTATGGCTACACCTTC.

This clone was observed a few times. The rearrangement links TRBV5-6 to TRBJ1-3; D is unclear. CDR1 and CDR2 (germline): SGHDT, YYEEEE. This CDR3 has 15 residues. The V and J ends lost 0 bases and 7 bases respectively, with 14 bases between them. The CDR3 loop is CASSLEIGRSNTIYF. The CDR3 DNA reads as TGTGCCAGCAGCTTGGAAATAGGGAGGAGTAACACCATATATTTT.

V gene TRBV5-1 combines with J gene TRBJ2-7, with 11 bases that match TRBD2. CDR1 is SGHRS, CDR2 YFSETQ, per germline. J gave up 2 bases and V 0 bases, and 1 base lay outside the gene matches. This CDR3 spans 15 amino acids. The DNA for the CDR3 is TGCGCCAGCAGCTTGGAGACTAGCGGGGCCTACGAGCAGTACTTC. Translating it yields CASSLETSGAYEQYF.